The 7 T cell receptor beta chains reported below all come from one sample, sequenced in a study of cytomegalovirus exposure and HLA in healthy donors. Primers for the PCR totalled 60 Vbeta and 13 Jbeta. Some clones are missing from TCRdb's copy, which holds only in-frame ones; the method was immunoSEQ multiplex PCR. Across 35,000 or so clones, the top ten clones capture roughly 9.6% of the sample. The sequencing sample was made of PBMCs. All receptors come from a man aged 40-55 years in good health and CMV-seropositive.

This sequence joins TRBV5-6 and TRBJ2-5; D unclear. The ends were cut back, 4 bases at V and 4 bases at J, with 11 bases in the middle. CDR3 length: 13 amino acids. CDR1 is SGHDT, CDR2 YYEEEE, per germline. The chain's CDR3 is CASSPRVGETQYF. In DNA form, the CDR3 reads TGTGCCAGCAGCCCCCGAGTCGGAGAGACCCAGTACTTC.

The chain combines TRBV5-3 with TRBJ1-5; no reliable D call. TRBV5-3 is an open reading frame, and its role is uncertain. There are 15 residues in the CDR3. Trimming removed 3 bases at V and 2 bases at J, with 12 bases between. The CDR3 coding sequence is TGTGCCAGAAGCTATCGGGGTTTCGGCAATCAGCCCCAGCATTTT. Amino acids: CARSYRGFGNQPQHF.

The V and J genes are TRBV19 and TRBJ2-1; D unclear. Germline lookup yields CDR1 LNHDA and CDR2 SQIVND (reference sequence). This CDR3 has 12 residues. Trimming left V 1 base short and J 10 bases short, with 8 bases between. Here the CDR3 reads CASSIGPTEQFF. The DNA of the CDR3 is TGTGCCAGTAGTATAGGGCCCACGGAGCAGTTCTTC. Looking up the rest from reference TRBV19 and TRBJ2-1 gives the full variable domain: DGGITQSPKYLFRKEGQNVTLSCEQNLNHDAMYWYRQDPGQGLRLIYYSQIVNDFQKGDIAEGYSVSREKKESFPLTVTSAQKNPTAFYLCASSIGPTEQFFGPGTRLTVL.

The rearrangement joins TRBV7-2 to TRBJ2-3; D is unclear. V lost 4 bases, J lost 6 bases, and 11 bases lay in between. Germline CDR1 SGHTA, CDR2 FQGNSA. The CDR3 consists of 13 residues. The CDR3 loop reads CASSSLVPDTQYF. CDR3 nucleotide sequence: TGTGCCAGCAGCTCCCTCGTCCCGGATACGCAGTATTTT.

The gene calls are TRBV19 and TRBJ1-2; 8 bases align to TRBD1. CDR3 length equals 14 residues. V lost 6 bases, J lost 7 bases, and 10 bases stayed unmatched. Germline V gene data show CDR1 as LNHDA and CDR2 as SQIVND (reference sequence). The CDR3 sequence is CASRRPDRVGGYTF. CDR3 nucleotide sequence: TGTGCCAGTAGGAGACCGGACAGGGTTGGTGGCTACACCTTC.

The CDR3 region is CASRGQVNTEAFF. CDR3 sequence (DNA): TGTGCCAGCAGGGGACAGGTTAACACTGAAGCTTTCTTT. V and J are TRBV27 and TRBJ1-1; 8 nucleotides match TRBD1. This CDR3 region has 13 residues. Germline assignment: CDR1 MNHEY and CDR2 SMNVEV (reference sequence). V shed 6 bases and J 2 bases; nucleotides not matched to a gene: 2.

The rearrangement joins TRBV20-1 to TRBJ2-7; D unclear. Trimming took 6 bases from V and 5 from J, leaving 11 bases between them. This CDR3 region has 11 residues. Per germline, CDR1 DFQATT and CDR2 SNEGSKA (reference sequence). CDR3 sequence reads: CSARLVDEQYF. Written as DNA, the CDR3 is TGCAGTGCCCGGCTAGTGGACGAGCAGTACTTC.